The entry that follows covers one T cell receptor (beta chain) sequence. There are 15 residues in the CDR3. V was clipped by 3 bases and J by 3 bases, with 13 bases between them. CDR1 is KGHSH and CDR2 is LQKENI in the germline V gene. This entry comes from a study of blood T cell repertoires in COVID-19. Study in general: Collection of acute and convalescent COVID-19 samples took place in the United States, Italy and Spain. Sources were T cells, B-cell-depleted T cells, or PBMCs; the material itself was cDNA or gDNA.

Cohorts were assigned according to the clinical history that participants reported. Study processing details: The assay estimated nucleated cells by amplifying reference gene primers. Assay used: immunoSEQ multiplex PCR; TCRdb lists only in-frame clones, some missing. The V and J calls and clone size were taken over from that table, and D and trimming were inferred from the DNA. The sample holds 300,000 to 400,000 clones; approximately 86% are singletons and the top ten take roughly 4.2%. The clonotype was recovered from a woman aged 40 to 55 with acute COVID-19. The genes are TRBV18 and TRBJ2-3; D is uncertain. Sequencing was done on a sample of PBMCs or T cells enriched from blood (not recorded which). For the CDR3, the DNA is TGTGCCAGCTCACCGCAGATTACGGGTACAGATACGCAGTATTTT. Translating gives CASSPQITGTDTQYF.